The clone carrying this TCR beta chain occurred many times. The antigen remains undetermined. The data are from a study of T-cell reconstitution after alpha-beta-depleted transplantation in children. Preparation of the TCRbeta library was carried out with unique molecular identifiers. TCRdb reprocessed the PCR reads via MiXCR and lists one record per CDR3 protein. Among around 270,000 distinct CDR3 sequences listed, 9.5% to 13% were seen once. Study-wide findings and caveats: Approximately two months post-transplant, alpha-beta T cells reportedly originated from several hundred expanded graft clones. Newly made T cells mostly supplied T-cell counts and diversity one year after transplant.

Trimming shortened V by 6 bases and J by 9 bases, and 24 bases separated the two germline ends. Germline CDR1 reads MDHEN; CDR2 reads SYDVKM. The CDR3 is 16 amino acids. The material sequenced was PBMCs, taken before TCRalphabeta/CD19-depleted stem cell transplant. V is TRBV28 and J is TRBJ2-1, with D tentatively TRBD2 (5 bases). The sequence came from a boy under two years old with acute myeloid leukemia, due to receive a stem cell transplant. The CDR3 loop is CASSSRPFLRGFEQFF. The DNA of the CDR3 is TGTGCCAGCAGCTCCCGGCCTTTCCTCAGAGGGTTTGAGCAGTTCTTC.